Described below is a single TCR beta chain sequence and its context. Its target is not known. Sequenced by immunoSEQ multiplex PCR; TCRdb stores in-frame clones only, minus some. Here the sample spans 85,000 to 95,000 clones, roughly 86% being singletons. Collection occurred without any documented infections or immune events in donors. This entry is derived from a study of identifying expanded T cells in peripheral blood. Broader study findings: Clone count variance between roughly 2-week samples rose with total template count.

Source material: blood. The sequence came from a person between 18 and 69 years old in good health.

The CDR3 coding sequence is TGTGCCAGCAGTTACGAGATAGCGGGATCCACAGATACGCAGTATTTT. Amino acids: CASSYEIAGSTDTQYF. The chain is built from TRBV6-5 and TRBJ2-3; 8 bases align to TRBD2. Germline assignment: CDR1 MNHEY and CDR2 SVGAGI. V lost 2 bases, J lost 2 bases, and 6 bases stayed unmatched. The CDR3 runs 16 residues.